This record covers a single T cell receptor beta chain. These data are taken from a study of control samples from healthy donors and cancer patients. CDR1 is SNHLY and CDR2 is FYNNEI in the germline V gene. Deletions cut 7 bases from V and 5 bases from J, with 17 bases between. The CDR3 is 15 amino acids. Method: immunoSEQ multiplex PCR; TCRdb's copy keeps in-frame clones and lacks some. The data hold roughly 50,000 clones, with 85% to 95% observed a single time. The chain couples TRBV2 to TRBJ2-2, with D perhaps matching TRBD1 or TRBD2 (7 bases each). Sequencing used blood. The sequence was obtained from a man under 40 in good health. CDR3 coding DNA: TGTGCCAGCACCCAGAGCAGGGGGGGAACCGGGGAGCTGTTTTTT. Protein sequence: CASTQSRGGTGELFF.